The entry below describes one T cell receptor (beta chain). This specimen includes other DNA sequences encoding the same CDR3. The data stem from a study of blood T cell repertoires in COVID-19. Looking at the study overall: PBMCs, B-cell-depleted T cells, or T cells provided the cDNA or gDNA that made up the material.

Study processing details: Reference gene primer amplification yielded estimated nucleated cell counts. This table comes from immunoSEQ multiplex PCR, and its TCRdb copy is limited to in-frame clones, with some not included. Clone size and the V and J calls come from that table; the DNA yielded D and trimming. Counted here are about 310,000 clones, 90% occurring once; the ten biggest clones make up roughly 2.8%. The Seattle patients, enrolled during active infection, were followed longitudinally. This CDR3 is 13 amino acids long. Germline lookup yields CDR1 LGHDT and CDR2 YNNKEL (reference sequence). Trimming took 3 bases from V and 4 from J, leaving 9 bases between them.

The clonotype was recovered from a woman aged 25-40 years with COVID-19, enrolled during active disease. The chain is built from TRBV3-1 (or the pseudogene TRBV3-2) and TRBJ1-1; D unresolved. Source material: peripheral blood. CDR3 sequence (DNA): TGTGCCAGCAGCCAGCCAGGTCGCACTGAAGCTTTCTTT. This encodes CASSQPGRTEAFF.